The 10 T cell receptor beta chains below were found in one sample sequenced in a study of shared clonotypes between healthy human individuals. The naive CD8 fraction comprised CD45RO-negative cells positively selected for CCR7 and excluded terminally differentiated effector memory CD45RA+ cells. The method was immunoSEQ multiplex PCR; TCRdb's version includes in-frame clones alone and lacks a portion of them. The sample records about 2 million clones, about 95% being singletons. Source material: naive CD8+ T cells sorted from blood. The receptor source for this set is a man between 18 and 29 years old in good health.

This chain links TRBV2 with TRBJ2-7; D may correspond to TRBD1 or TRBD2 (5 bases each). Trimming took 8 bases from V and 4 from J, leaving 18 bases between them. The CDR3 covers 14 residues. CDR1 SNHLY and CDR2 FYNNEI come from the germline V gene. Written as DNA, the CDR3 is TGTGCCAGCTCTGAGGGGCAGCCGCCTTACGAGCAGTACTTC. Its protein product is CASSEGQPPYEQYF.

The gene calls are TRBV19 and TRBJ1-2; D not certain. Germline lookup yields CDR1 LNHDA and CDR2 SQIVND (reference sequence). The length of the CDR3 is 15 residues. V lost 5 bases, J lost 5 bases, and 18 bases lay in between. The CDR3 sequence is CASSPHLPGLYGYTF. In nucleotides, the CDR3 is TGTGCCAGTAGTCCCCATCTTCCGGGTCTTTATGGCTACACCTTC.

This chain uses TRBV28 with TRBJ2-3; maybe TRBD2 (5 bases). V was pared by 4 bases and J by 2 bases, with 7 bases between. There are 13 residues in the CDR3. CDR1 MDHEN and CDR2 SYDVKM come from the germline V gene. For the CDR3, the DNA is TGTGCCAGCAGTTCGGACTTCACAGATACGCAGTATTTT. It yields the protein CASSSDFTDTQYF.

CDR3 DNA sequence: TGTGCCAGCAGTGAAACAGGGGCGGGCGAGCAGTACTTC. Its translation: CASSETGAGEQYF. This sequence joins TRBV6-5 and TRBJ2-7; TRBD1 aligns across 7 bases. The CDR3 is 13 residues long. V lost 5 bases to trimming and J lost 6 bases; unmatched junction nucleotides: 7. Germline V lookup: CDR1 MNHEY, CDR2 SVGAGI.

V usage is TRBV2 and J usage is TRBJ2-1, with 12 bases fitting TRBD2. The CDR3 has 16 amino acids. The germline gives CDR1 SNHLY, CDR2 FYNNEI. The junction had 4 bases not matched to a gene; V was cut back by 6 bases and J by 1 base. The CDR3 DNA reads as TGTGCCAGCAGAAGGACTAGCGGGGAGTCCTACAATGAGCAGTTCTTC. This encodes CASRRTSGESYNEQFF.

The chain employs TRBV7-9 and TRBJ1-5, with D possibly being TRBD1 (5 bases). Germline V CDR1 and CDR2: SEHNR, FQNEAQ (reference sequence). V was pared by 1 base and J by 0 bases, with 19 bases between. The CDR3 contains 19 residues. CDR3 residues: CASSLGSNSGVYSNQPQHF. In DNA, the CDR3 is TGTGCCAGCAGCTTAGGGTCAAATTCGGGGGTCTATAGCAATCAGCCCCAGCATTTT. Full variable domain (missing parts from reference TRBV7-9 and TRBJ1-5): DTGVSQNPRHKITKRGQNVTFRCDPISEHNRLYWYRQTLGQGPEFLTYFQNEAQLEKSRLLSDRFSAERPKGSFSTLEIQRTEQGDSAMYLCASSLGSNSGVYSNQPQHFGDGTRLSIL.

The rearrangement links TRBV9 to TRBJ1-6; TRBD1 matches at 10 bases. The CDR3 consists of 15 residues. Germline loops: CDR1 SGDLS, CDR2 YYNGEE. V lost 4 bases, J lost 10 bases, and 8 bases stayed unmatched. CDR3 nucleotide sequence: TGTGCCAGCAGCTTCGGGACAGGGGAGGCCTCACCCCTCCACTTT. Translation: CASSFGTGEASPLHF.

The rearrangement joins TRBV2 to TRBJ1-1; D is unresolved. V lost 8 bases and J 10 bases, leaving 20 bases between the germline ends. The CDR3 sequence is 13 residues long. Germline V gives CDR1 SNHLY, CDR2 FYNNEI. The CDR3 is CASLHDPLLGAFF. In nucleotides, the CDR3 is TGTGCCAGCCTTCACGACCCACTACTTGGAGCTTTCTTT. Full variable domain (missing parts from reference TRBV2 and TRBJ1-1): EPEVTQTPSHQVTQMGQEVILRCVPISNHLYFYWYRQILGQKVEFLVSFYNNEISEKSEIFDDQFSVERPDGSNFTLKIRSTKLEDSAMYFCASLHDPLLGAFFGQGTRLTVV.

V and J are TRBV7-9 and TRBJ2-3; a weak D match, TRBD2 (6 bases). The V gene lost 5 bases and the J gene lost 2 bases, with 17 bases spanning the gap. The CDR3 contains 16 residues. CDR1 is SEHNR, CDR2 FQNEAQ, per germline (reference sequence). The DNA for the CDR3 is TGTGCCAGCAGCAGCCTTTGGCGGGATACCACAGATACGCAGTATTTT. It is translated as CASSSLWRDTTDTQYF.

CDR3 amino acids: CASSLGARGGTDTQYF. The CDR3 DNA is TGTGCCAGCAGTTTAGGGGCGCGGGGGGGCACAGATACGCAGTATTTT. This chain joins TRBV28 and TRBJ2-3; the match to TRBD2 covers 8 bases. The CDR3 runs to 16 residues. Germline V lookup: CDR1 MDHEN, CDR2 SYDVKM. V lost 2 bases and J lost 1; bases outside the gene matches: 5.